A single sample gave rise to the 27 T cell receptor beta chains below, sequenced in a study of cytomegalovirus exposure and HLA in healthy donors. With 60 Vbeta and 13 Jbeta primers, the PCR was carried out. The repertoire was sequenced with immunoSEQ multiplex PCR; TCRdb's copy has only in-frame clones and lacks some. This sample yields 100,000 to 150,000 clones, of which about two thirds are seen a single time; 3% to 4.5% belongs to the top ten. Sequencing was done on a sample of PBMCs. The receptors were gathered from a man younger than 45 in good health and CMV-seronegative.

J is TRBJ2-7 and V is TRBV7-9; D is unclear. Germline V CDR1 and CDR2: SEHNR, FQNEAQ (reference sequence). This CDR3 region has 13 residues. Trimming left V 2 bases short and J 2 bases short, with 7 bases between. The CDR3: CASSLMSAYEQYF. CDR3 DNA: TGTGCCAGCAGCTTAATGAGCGCCTACGAGCAGTACTTC.

This chain joins TRBV6-5 and TRBJ2-1, with 11 positions matching TRBD2. V shed 5 bases, J shed 3 bases, and the junction held 3 bases outside the gene matches. This CDR3 has 15 residues. Per the germline V gene, CDR1 is MNHEY and CDR2 is SVGAGI. CDR3 sequence: CASSIGTSGYNEQFF. CDR3 bases: TGTGCCAGCAGTATCGGGACTAGCGGCTACAATGAGCAGTTCTTC.

The V call is TRBV11-2, the J call TRBJ2-5, with D possibly being TRBD1 (7 bases). The J call may be wrong; the DNA end is better matched by TRBJ2-7. CDR1 is SGHAT, CDR2 FQNNGV, per germline. The CDR3 has 14 residues. This CDR3 is CASSLVRGAYEQYF. As DNA, the CDR3 is TGTGCCAGCAGCTTAGTCAGGGGGGCCTACGAGCAGTACTTC.

The chain combines TRBV5-1 with TRBJ2-7, with D perhaps matching TRBD1 (6 bases). The ends were cut back, 2 bases at V and 5 bases at J, with 11 bases in the middle. Germline CDR1 reads SGHRS; CDR2 reads YFSETQ. This CDR3 spans 13 amino acids. DNA of the CDR3: TGCGCCAGCAGCTTACAGGGTCTCCACGAGCAGTACTTC. Amino acid sequence: CASSLQGLHEQYF.

This clone was counted once. The J gene is TRBJ2-5, the V gene TRBV4-3; TRBD1 might be the D (6 bases). This CDR3 spans 15 amino acids. Germline V gene lookup returns CDR1 LGHNA and CDR2 YSLEER. V was cut by 0 bases and J by 5 bases, with 13 bases left in between. The CDR3 DNA reads TGCGCCAGCAGCCAAGAATTGTGGGGGCGGGAGACCCAGTACTTC. It encodes CASSQELWGRETQYF.

The chain combines TRBV4-1 with TRBJ1-2; D not certain. V lost 0 bases to trimming and J lost 2 bases, with 7 bases between them. Per germline, CDR1 MGHRA and CDR2 YSYEKL. The CDR3 runs 14 residues. The CDR3 region is CASSQEAANYGYTF. CDR3 bases: TGCGCCAGCAGCCAAGAAGCCGCAAACTATGGCTACACCTTC.

This clone was picked up a small number of times. At one boundary the junction diverges from the germline segment, which might be a read error. The chain carries TRBV7-9 and TRBJ2-7; D may be TRBD2 (7 bases). The CDR3 covers 12 residues. Germline lookup yields CDR1 SEHNR and CDR2 FQNEAQ (reference sequence). CDR3 in DNA: TGTTCCAGCAGCCAGGTGGGGGGGGCGCAGTACTTC. Protein: CSSSQVGGAQYF.

This clone was found once. The chain couples TRBV12-2 to TRBJ1-6; TRBD1 is the table's D call, not checked against the DNA. TRBV12-2 counts as a pseudogene. The CDR3 covers 14 residues. The CDR3 DNA sequence: TGTGCAAGTCGCGTTCCGATCACAACTTCACCCCTCCACTTT. Protein sequence: CASRVPITTSPLHF.

V is TRBV19 and J is TRBJ1-5; D not resolved. With 4 bases removed from V and 5 bases from J, the gap between germline ends came to 15 bases. Germline V CDR1 and CDR2: LNHDA, SQIVND (reference sequence). The length of the CDR3 is 15 residues. The CDR3 nucleotides are TGTGCCAGTAGTACTAGACGCGTTGGCGATCAGCCCCAGCATTTT. Translating it yields CASSTRRVGDQPQHF.

CDR3 protein: CASSFFSSTGELFF. The CDR3 DNA sequence: TGTGCCAGCAGTTTTTTTAGTAGCACCGGGGAGCTGTTTTTT. The chain couples TRBV27 to TRBJ2-2; D is unclear. This CDR3 is built from 14 residues. Germline V CDR1 and CDR2: MNHEY, SMNVEV (reference sequence). V was shortened by 3 bases and J by 4 bases, with 9 bases between the two germline ends.

As for this clone: A read error may produce the germline difference seen at one junction end. This sequence joins TRBV7-9 and TRBJ2-2; 9 bases are a match to TRBD1. The germline V gene encodes CDR1 SEHNR and CDR2 FQNEAQ (reference sequence). CDR3 size: 13 residues. CDR3 loop: CSSSRQGVAELFF. As DNA, the CDR3 is TGTTCCAGCAGCCGACAGGGGGTAGCGGAGCTGTTTTTT.

The chain employs TRBV28 and TRBJ2-5; 9 nucleotides align to TRBD1. The J call may be incorrect, as the DNA end agrees better with TRBJ2-7. This CDR3 has 14 residues. CDR1 MDHEN and CDR2 SYDVKM come from the germline V gene. CDR3 bases: TGTGCCAGCAGCTGGACAGGGGATAGCTACGAGCAGTACTTC. Its translation is CASSWTGDSYEQYF.

The V call is TRBV5-1, the J call TRBJ2-2; weak D call: TRBD1 (7 bases). V was cut by 3 bases and J by 3 bases, with 9 bases left in between. Germline assignment: CDR1 SGHRS and CDR2 YFSETQ. This CDR3 has 14 residues. The CDR3 spells CASSSRGDTGELFF. CDR3 nucleotides: TGCGCCAGCAGCTCCAGGGGGGACACCGGGGAGCTGTTTTTT.

The rearrangement links TRBV11-2 to TRBJ1-6, with a tentative D call TRBD1 (6 bases). This CDR3 comprises 17 residues. CDR1 and CDR2 (germline): SGHAT, FQNNGV. V lost 0 bases to trimming and J lost 15 bases, with 24 bases between them. CDR3 amino acids: CASSLDAGAGVSLGLHF. CDR3 bases: TGTGCCAGCAGCTTAGATGCAGGGGCCGGGGTCTCGTTGGGCCTCCACTTT. The full variable domain, in which reference TRBV11-2 and TRBJ1-6 provide the parts outside the CDR3, is EAGVAQSPRYKIIEKRQSVAFWCNPISGHATLYWYQQILGQGPKLLIQFQNNGVVDDSQLPKDRFSAERLKGVDSTLKIQPAKLEDSAVYLCASSLDAGAGVSLGLHFGNGTRLTVT.

This clone was found once. The chain recombines TRBV4-1 with TRBJ1-1, with TRBD1 identical over 12 bases. Germline-derived CDR1 and CDR2 are MGHRA and YSYEKL. V was clipped by 9 bases and J by 8 bases; unmatched bases: 10. The length of the CDR3 is 14 residues. CDR3 amino acids: CASREGQGADEAFF. Written as DNA, the CDR3 is TGCGCCAGTCGAGAGGGACAGGGGGCAGACGAAGCTTTCTTT.

As concerns this clone: At the DNA level, this CDR3 is encoded by other sequences in the same sample as well. The chain links TRBV27 to TRBJ2-3, with 9 bases fitting TRBD2. Per the germline V gene, CDR1 is MNHEY and CDR2 is SMNVEV (reference sequence). Trimming cost V 10 bases and J 2 bases; bases outside gene matches: 7. CDR3 length: 14 residues. The CDR3 loop is CATGSGGSTDTQYF. CDR3 coding DNA: TGTGCCACCGGTAGCGGGGGTTCCACAGATACGCAGTATTTT.

The chain carries TRBV5-1 and TRBJ2-3; 7 bases are a match to TRBD2. Germline CDR1 SGHRS, CDR2 YFSETQ. The junction had 9 bases not matched to a gene; V was cut back by 1 base and J by 1 base. CDR3 size: 17 residues. CDR3 amino acids: CASSLNGLEIRTDTQYF. Here the CDR3 DNA reads TGCGCCAGCAGCTTGAACGGACTAGAAATCCGCACAGATACGCAGTATTTT. The full variable domain, its missing parts supplied by reference TRBV5-1 and TRBJ2-3, is KAGVTQTPRYLIKTRGQQVTLSCSPISGHRSVSWYQQTPGQGLQFLFEYFSETQRNKGNFPGRFSGRQFSNSRSEMNVSTLELGDSALYLCASSLNGLEIRTDTQYFGPGTRLTVL.

The genes are TRBV5-1 and TRBJ2-5, with TRBD2 as a possible D gene (6 bases). V was cut by 1 base and J by 5 bases, with 15 bases left in between. The CDR3 consists of 15 residues. From germline, CDR1 is SGHRS and CDR2 YFSETQ. CDR3 amino acids: CASSLLGGEFETQYF. The CDR3 coding sequence is TGCGCCAGCAGCTTGCTGGGCGGGGAGTTTGAGACCCAGTACTTC.

This chain joins TRBV9 and TRBJ2-7; perhaps TRBD1 as D (6 bases). This CDR3 has 15 residues. Per the germline V gene, CDR1 is SGDLS and CDR2 is YYNGEE. Trimming pared 3 bases from V and 4 bases from J, leaving 17 bases between. The CDR3 DNA reads as TGTGCCAGCAGCGCCCTTTCCGGGACAAAATACGAGCAGTACTTC. Encoded protein: CASSALSGTKYEQYF.

The chain joins TRBV6-4 to TRBJ2-5; tentatively, D is TRBD2 (6 bases). CDR1 MRHNA and CDR2 SNTAGT come from the germline V gene. This CDR3 region has 16 residues. Trimming took off 4 bases at V and 1 base at J, with 16 bases between the two ends. The CDR3 loop reads CASSVQAGGGQETQYF. The CDR3 region has the DNA TGTGCCAGCAGTGTACAAGCGGGCGGCGGCCAAGAGACCCAGTACTTC.

This clone was counted between two and nine times. Compared with germline, one end of the junction differs, possibly owing to a read error. Other DNA sequences in the sample encode the same CDR3. V usage is TRBV27 and J usage is TRBJ1-6, with 8 nucleotides matching TRBD1. The CDR3 totals 19 residues. From germline, CDR1 is MNHEY and CDR2 SMNVEV (reference sequence). CDR3 protein: CASSLLGQGASSYNSPLHF. The CDR3 DNA is TGTGCCAGCAGTTTATTAGGCCAGGGGGCCAGCTCCTATAATTCCCCCCTCCACTTT.

The CDR3 sequence is CASNIFGASNQPQHF. The CDR3 DNA reads as TGTGCCAGCAATATTTTTGGGGCAAGCAATCAGCCCCAGCATTTT. The chain joins TRBV2 to TRBJ1-5; a weak D match, TRBD1 (5 bases). The V end was cut by 7 bases, the J end by 1 base, with 14 bases between. The CDR3 has 15 residues. Germline V CDR1 and CDR2: SNHLY, FYNNEI.

The V and J genes are TRBV5-4 and TRBJ2-3, with 9 bases identical to TRBD2. V lost 3 bases to trimming and J lost 0 bases; unmatched junction nucleotides: 17. Germline CDR1 is SGHNT and CDR2 is YYREEE (reference sequence). This CDR3 spans 20 amino acids. The CDR3: CASSWGGSSGDHLSTDTQYF. In nucleotides, the CDR3 is TGTGCCAGCAGCTGGGGGGGGTCTAGCGGGGACCACCTAAGCACAGATACGCAGTATTTT.

As regards this clone: At one end the junction does not follow the germline gene, possibly because of a read error. Other nucleotide sequences from this sample produce the same CDR3. This chain uses TRBV6-1 with TRBJ2-7; no reliable D call. From germline, CDR1 is MNHNS and CDR2 SASEGT. This CDR3 region has 13 residues. For the CDR3, the DNA is TGCGCCAGCAGTGAAGGAGCTACCTACGAGCAGTACTTC. This gives the protein CASSEGATYEQYF.

The chain uses TRBV6-1 and TRBJ2-1, with D perhaps TRBD1 (6 bases). CDR1 and CDR2 from the germline V gene are MNHNS and SASEGT. V was shortened by 8 bases and J by 3 bases, with 11 bases between the two germline ends. CDR3 length equals 13 residues. CDR3 DNA sequence: TGTGCCAGCTGCAGGGGTGGCTACAATGAGCAGTTCTTC. Translated: CASCRGGYNEQFF.

The chain is built from TRBV5-4 and TRBJ2-3, with TRBD2 matching over 12 bases. Germline trimming cut 4 bases from V and 1 base from J; bases unmatched to any gene: 4. Germline-derived CDR1 and CDR2 are SGHNT and YYREEE (reference sequence). The CDR3 is 16 amino acids. The CDR3: CASSRRLAGGTDTQYF. DNA for the CDR3: TGTGCCAGCAGCCGAAGACTAGCGGGGGGCACAGATACGCAGTATTTT.

The rearrangement uses TRBV7-9 and TRBJ1-1, with D perhaps TRBD1 (5 bases). CDR1 is SEHNR, CDR2 FQNEAQ, per germline (reference sequence). The CDR3 runs to 13 residues. Between the trimmed V and J ends, which lost 4 bases and 5 bases, there was a span of 11 bases. CDR3 sequence (DNA): TGTGCCAGCAGCTCAATGGGGGGTACTGAAGCTTTCTTT. Amino acids: CASSSMGGTEAFF.